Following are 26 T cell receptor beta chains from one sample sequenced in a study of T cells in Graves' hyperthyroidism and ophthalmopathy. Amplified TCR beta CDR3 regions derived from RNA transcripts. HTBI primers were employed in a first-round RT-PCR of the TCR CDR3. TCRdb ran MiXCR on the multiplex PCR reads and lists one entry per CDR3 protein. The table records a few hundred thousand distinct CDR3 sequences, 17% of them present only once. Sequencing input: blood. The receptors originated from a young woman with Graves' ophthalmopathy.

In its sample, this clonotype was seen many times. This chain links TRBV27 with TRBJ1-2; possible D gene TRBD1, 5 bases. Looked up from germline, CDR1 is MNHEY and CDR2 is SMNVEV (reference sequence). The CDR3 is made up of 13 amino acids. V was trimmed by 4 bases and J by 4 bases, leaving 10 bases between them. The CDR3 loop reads CASSSGQFYGYTF. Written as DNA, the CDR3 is TGTGCCAGCAGTTCGGGGCAGTTCTATGGCTACACCTTC.

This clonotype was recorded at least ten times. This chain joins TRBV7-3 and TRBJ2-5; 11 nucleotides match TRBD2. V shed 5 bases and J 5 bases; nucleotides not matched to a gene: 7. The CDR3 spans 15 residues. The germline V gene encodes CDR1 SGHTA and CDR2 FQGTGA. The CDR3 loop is CASSQTSGSLETQYF. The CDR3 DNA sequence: TGTGCCAGCAGCCAAACTAGCGGGAGCTTGGAGACCCAGTACTTC.

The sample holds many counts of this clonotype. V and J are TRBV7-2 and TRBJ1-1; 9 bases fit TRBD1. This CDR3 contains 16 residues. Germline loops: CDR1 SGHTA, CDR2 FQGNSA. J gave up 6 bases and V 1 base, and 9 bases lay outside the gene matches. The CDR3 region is CASSLDWGQGTAEAFF. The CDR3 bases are TGTGCCAGCAGCTTAGATTGGGGACAGGGAACGGCTGAAGCTTTCTTT. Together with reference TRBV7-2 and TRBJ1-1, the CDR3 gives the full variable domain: GAGVSQSPSNKVTEKGKDVELRCDPISGHTALYWYRQSLGQGLEFLIYFQGNSAPDKSGLPSDRFSAERTGGSVSTLTIQRTQQEDSAVYLCASSLDWGQGTAEAFFGQGTRLTVV.

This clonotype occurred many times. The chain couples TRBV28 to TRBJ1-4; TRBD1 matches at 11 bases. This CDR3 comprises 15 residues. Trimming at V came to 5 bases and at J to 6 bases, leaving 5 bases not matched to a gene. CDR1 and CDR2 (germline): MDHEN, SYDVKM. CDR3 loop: CASSPLDRGHEKLFF. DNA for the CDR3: TGTGCCAGCAGTCCCCTGGACAGGGGGCATGAAAAACTGTTTTTT. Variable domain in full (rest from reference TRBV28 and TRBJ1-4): DVKVTQSSRYLVKRTGEKVFLECVQDMDHENMFWYRQDPGLGLRLIYFSYDVKMKEKGDIPEGYSVSREKKERFSLILESASTNQTSMYLCASSPLDRGHEKLFFGSGTQLSVL.

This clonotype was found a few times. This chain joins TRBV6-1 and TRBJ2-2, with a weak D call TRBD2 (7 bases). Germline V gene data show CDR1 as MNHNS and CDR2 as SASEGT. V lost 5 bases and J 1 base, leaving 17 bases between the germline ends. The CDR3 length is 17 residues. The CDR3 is CASSYSAGAKNTGELFF. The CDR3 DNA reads TGTGCCAGCAGTTACAGCGCGGGGGCGAAGAACACCGGGGAGCTGTTTTTT.

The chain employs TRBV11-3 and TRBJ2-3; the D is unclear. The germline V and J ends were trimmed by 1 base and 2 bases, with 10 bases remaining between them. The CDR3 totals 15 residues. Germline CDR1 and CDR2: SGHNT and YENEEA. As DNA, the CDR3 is TGTGCCAGCAGCTTAGGGTCTTGCATCACAGATACGCAGTATTTT. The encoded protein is CASSLGSCITDTQYF.

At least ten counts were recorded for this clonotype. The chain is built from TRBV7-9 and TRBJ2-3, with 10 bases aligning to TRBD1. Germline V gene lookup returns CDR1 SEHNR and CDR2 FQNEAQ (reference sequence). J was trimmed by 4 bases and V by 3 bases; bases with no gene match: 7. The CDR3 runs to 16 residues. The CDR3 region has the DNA TGTGCCAGCAGCTTCGGGATTGGGACAGGGGCAGATACGCAGTATTTT. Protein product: CASSFGIGTGADTQYF.

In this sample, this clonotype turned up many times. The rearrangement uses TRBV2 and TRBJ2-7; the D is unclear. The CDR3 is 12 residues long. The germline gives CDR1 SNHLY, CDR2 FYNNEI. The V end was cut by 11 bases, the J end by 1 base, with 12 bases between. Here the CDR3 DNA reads TGTGCCGGTCGTGGTGATTCCTACGAGCAGTACTTC. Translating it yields CAGRGDSYEQYF. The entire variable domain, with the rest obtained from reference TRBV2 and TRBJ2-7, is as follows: EPEVTQTPSHQVTQMGQEVILRCVPISNHLYFYWYRQILGQKVEFLVSFYNNEISEKSEIFDDQFSVERPDGSNFTLKIRSTKLEDSAMYFCAGRGDSYEQYFGPGTRLTVT.

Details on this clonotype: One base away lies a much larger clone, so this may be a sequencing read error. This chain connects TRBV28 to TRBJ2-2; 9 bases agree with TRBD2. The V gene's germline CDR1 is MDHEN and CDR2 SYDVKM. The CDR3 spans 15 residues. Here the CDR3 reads CAGSFLAGYTGELFF. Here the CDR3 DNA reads TGTGCCGGCAGTTTTCTAGCGGGGTACACCGGGGAGCTGTTTTTT.

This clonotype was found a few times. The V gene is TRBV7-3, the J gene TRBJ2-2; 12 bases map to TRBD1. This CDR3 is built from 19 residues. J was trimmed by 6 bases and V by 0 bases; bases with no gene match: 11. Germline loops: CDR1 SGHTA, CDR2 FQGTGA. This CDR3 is CASSLTVPGQGARAGELFF. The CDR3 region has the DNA TGTGCCAGCAGCTTAACCGTCCCGGGACAGGGGGCGCGGGCCGGGGAGCTGTTTTTT. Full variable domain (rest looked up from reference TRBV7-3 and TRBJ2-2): GAGVSQTPSNKVTEKGKYVELRCDPISGHTALYWYRQSLGQGPEFLIYFQGTGAADDSGLPNDRFFAVRPEGSVSTLKIQRTERGDSAVYLCASSLTVPGQGARAGELFFGEGSRLTVL.

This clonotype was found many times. The CDR3 reads CSARDLGRGTEAFF. CDR3 coding DNA: TGCAGTGCTAGAGATCTGGGCAGGGGTACTGAAGCTTTCTTT. This chain uses TRBV20-1 with TRBJ1-1; TRBD1 might be the D (6 bases). V lost 0 bases and J 5 bases, leaving 13 bases between the germline ends. In germline, CDR1 is DFQATT, CDR2 SNEGSKA (reference sequence). The CDR3 is 14 amino acids.

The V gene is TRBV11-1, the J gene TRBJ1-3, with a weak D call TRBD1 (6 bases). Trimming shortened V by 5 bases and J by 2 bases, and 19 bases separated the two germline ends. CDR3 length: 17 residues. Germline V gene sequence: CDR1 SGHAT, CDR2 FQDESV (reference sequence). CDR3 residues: CASSHYPTGGTGNTIYF. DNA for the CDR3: TGTGCCAGCAGCCACTACCCGACAGGAGGTACTGGAAACACCATATATTTT.

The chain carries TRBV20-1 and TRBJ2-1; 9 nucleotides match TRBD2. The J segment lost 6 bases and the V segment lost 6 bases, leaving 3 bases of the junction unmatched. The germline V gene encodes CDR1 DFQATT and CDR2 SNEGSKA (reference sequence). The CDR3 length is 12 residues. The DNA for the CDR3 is TGCAGTGCCGCGGGGGGGGGCAATGAGCAGTTCTTC. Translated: CSAAGGGNEQFF.

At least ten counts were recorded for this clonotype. This CDR3 reads CASSLAGKRTGNTIYF. DNA of the CDR3: TGTGCCAGCAGCTTAGCGGGAAAGAGAACTGGAAACACCATATATTTT. The chain employs TRBV7-2 and TRBJ1-3; D is unclear. CDR1 and CDR2 from the germline V gene are SGHTA and FQGNSA. This CDR3 spans 16 amino acids. V shed 0 bases and J shed 2 bases, with 11 bases lying between them.

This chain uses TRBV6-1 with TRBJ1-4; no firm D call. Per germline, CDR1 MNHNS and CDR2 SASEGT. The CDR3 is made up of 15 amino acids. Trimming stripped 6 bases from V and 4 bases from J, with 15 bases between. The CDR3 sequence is CASSPPTRHNEKLFF. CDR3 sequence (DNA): TGTGCCAGCAGCCCTCCTACTCGCCATAATGAAAAACTGTTTTTT.

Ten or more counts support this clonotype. CDR3 in DNA: TGCGCCAGCAGCTTGGCTGATCGAGGGGGCTACGAGCAGTACTTC. Translation gives CASSLADRGGYEQYF. V gene TRBV5-1 combines with J gene TRBJ2-7; a weak D match, TRBD1 (6 bases). CDR3 length: 15 residues. With 0 bases removed from V and 3 bases from J, the gap between germline ends came to 13 bases. Germline CDR1 SGHRS, CDR2 YFSETQ.

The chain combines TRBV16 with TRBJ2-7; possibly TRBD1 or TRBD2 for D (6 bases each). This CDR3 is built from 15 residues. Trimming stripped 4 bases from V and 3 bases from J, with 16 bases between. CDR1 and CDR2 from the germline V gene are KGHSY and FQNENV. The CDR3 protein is CASSPSRGQIYEQYF. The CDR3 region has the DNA TGTGCCAGCAGCCCCTCCCGGGGGCAGATCTACGAGCAGTACTTC.

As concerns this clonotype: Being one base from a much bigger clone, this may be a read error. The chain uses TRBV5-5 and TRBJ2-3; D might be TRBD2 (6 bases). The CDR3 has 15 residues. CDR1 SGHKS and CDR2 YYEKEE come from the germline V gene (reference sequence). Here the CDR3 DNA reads TGTGCCAGCAGCTTGTCCGGACTAAGCACAGGTACGCAGTATTTT. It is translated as CASSLSGLSTGTQYF. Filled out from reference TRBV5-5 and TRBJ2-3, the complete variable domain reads DAGVTQSPTHLIKTRGQQVTLRCSPISGHKSVSWYQQVLGQGPQFIFQYYEKEERGRGNFPDRFSARQFPNYSSELNVNALLLGDSALYLCASSLSGLSTGTQYFGPGTRLTVL.

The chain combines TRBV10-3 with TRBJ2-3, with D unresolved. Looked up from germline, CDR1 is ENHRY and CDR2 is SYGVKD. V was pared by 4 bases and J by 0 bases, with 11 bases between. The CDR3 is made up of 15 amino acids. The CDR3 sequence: CAISVRQSSTDTQYF. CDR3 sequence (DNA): TGTGCCATCAGTGTCCGTCAGTCTAGCACAGATACGCAGTATTTT.

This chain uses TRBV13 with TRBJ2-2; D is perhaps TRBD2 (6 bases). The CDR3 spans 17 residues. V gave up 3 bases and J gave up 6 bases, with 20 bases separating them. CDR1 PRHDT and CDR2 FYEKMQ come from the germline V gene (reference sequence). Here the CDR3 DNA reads TGTGCCAGCAGCTTGGGGATTTGGGGTCGGGAGTCCGGGGAGCTGTTTTTT. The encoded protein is CASSLGIWGRESGELFF.

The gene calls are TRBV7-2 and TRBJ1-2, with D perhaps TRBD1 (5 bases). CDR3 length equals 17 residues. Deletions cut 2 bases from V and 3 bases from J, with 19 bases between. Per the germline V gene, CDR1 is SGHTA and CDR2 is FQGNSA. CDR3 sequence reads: CASSLSVRGRDHYGYTF. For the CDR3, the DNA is TGTGCCAGCAGCTTAAGTGTTAGGGGCAGAGACCACTATGGCTACACCTTC.

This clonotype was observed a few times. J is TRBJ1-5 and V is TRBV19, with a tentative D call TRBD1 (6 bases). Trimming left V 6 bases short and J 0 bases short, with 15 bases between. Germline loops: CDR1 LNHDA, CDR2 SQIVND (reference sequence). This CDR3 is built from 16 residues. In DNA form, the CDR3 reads TGTGCCAGTAGCAAGGGGGGGGGCTATAGCAATCAGCCCCAGCATTTT. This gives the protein CASSKGGGYSNQPQHF.

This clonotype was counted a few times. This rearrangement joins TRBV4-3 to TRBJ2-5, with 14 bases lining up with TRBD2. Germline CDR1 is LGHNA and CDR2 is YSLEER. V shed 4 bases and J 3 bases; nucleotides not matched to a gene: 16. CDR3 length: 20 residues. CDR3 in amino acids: CASSLAPTGTSGRQEETQYF. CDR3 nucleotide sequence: TGCGCCAGCAGCCTGGCACCTACCGGGACTAGCGGGAGACAGGAAGAGACCCAGTACTTC.

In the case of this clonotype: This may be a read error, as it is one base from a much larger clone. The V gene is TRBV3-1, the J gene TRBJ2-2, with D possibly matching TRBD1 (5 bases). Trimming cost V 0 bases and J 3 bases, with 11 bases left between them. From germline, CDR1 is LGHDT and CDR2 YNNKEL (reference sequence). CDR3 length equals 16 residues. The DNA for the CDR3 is TGTGCCAGCAGCCAAGACATGGGGCCAGACACCGGGGAGCTGTTTTTT. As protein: CASSQDMGPDTGELFF.

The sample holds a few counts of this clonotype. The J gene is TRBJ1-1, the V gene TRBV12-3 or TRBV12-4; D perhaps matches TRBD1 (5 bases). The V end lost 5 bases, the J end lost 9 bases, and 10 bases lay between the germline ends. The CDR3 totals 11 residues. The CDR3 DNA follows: TGTGCCAGCAGTACCGGGACGAAAGCTTTCTTT. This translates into CASSTGTKAFF.

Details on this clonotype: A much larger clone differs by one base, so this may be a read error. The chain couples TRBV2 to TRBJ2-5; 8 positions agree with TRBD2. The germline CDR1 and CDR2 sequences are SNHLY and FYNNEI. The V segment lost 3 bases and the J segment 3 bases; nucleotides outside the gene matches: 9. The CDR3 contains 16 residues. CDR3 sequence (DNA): TGTGCCAGCAGTGACTGGGGGACTAGTACGGAAGAGACCCAGTACTTC. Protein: CASSDWGTSTEETQYF.